These 24 T cell receptor beta chains were all obtained from the same sample, sequenced in a study of molecular identifiers for immune sequencing clone quantification. TCRdb reanalysed the PCR reads using MiXCR and keeps one entry per CDR3 protein. The table has about 640,000 distinct CDR3 sequences, just under 20% seen once. The sequenced material came from naive CD8+ T cells from blood, with Jurkat cell RNA spiked in. Subset defined: FACS-sorted CD8+CD4-CCR7+CD45RA+ naive T cells. The receptors originated from a human donor in good health. Some libraries in this study had Jurkat cell RNA spiked in.

Note on this clonotype: A much bigger clone sits one base away, suggesting this may be a read error. Because the CDR3 is missing its conserved closing phenylalanine or tryptophan, this is likely a read error. The genes are TRBV4-3 and TRBJ2-3; D perhaps matches TRBD1 (5 bases). Trimming stripped 3 bases from V and 1 base from J, with 14 bases between. This CDR3 region has 16 residues. Germline loops: CDR1 LGHNA, CDR2 YSLEER. CDR3 sequence reads: CASSHKGWGGTDTQYS. CDR3 DNA: TGCGCCAGCAGCCACAAGGGGTGGGGCGGCACAGATACGCAGTATTCT.

This clonotype was observed a handful of times. One base away lies a much larger clone, so this may be a sequencing read error. The gene calls are TRBV3-1 and TRBJ2-5; D is ambiguous. Germline V lookup: CDR1 LGHDT, CDR2 YNNKEL (reference sequence). V lost 1 base and J 4 bases, leaving 13 bases between the germline ends. This CDR3 spans 15 amino acids. CDR3 region: CASSQGAGFGETQYF. The CDR3 coding sequence is TGTGCCAGCAGCCAAGGGGCAGGCTTTGGAGAGACCCAGTACTTC.

This clonotype has ten or more counts. The chain recombines TRBV5-3 with TRBJ2-5; TRBD1 agrees at 7 bases. TRBV5-3 is filed as an ORF, its function uncertain. Unmatched junction bases numbered 12, after V lost 2 bases and J lost 2 bases. The CDR3 extends over 17 amino acids. CDR3 residues: CARSFTYGTAFQETQYF. The CDR3 nucleotides read TGTGCCAGAAGCTTTACGTACGGGACAGCCTTTCAAGAGACCCAGTACTTC.

In this sample, this clonotype turned up many times. The DNA is omitted, as the CDR3 cannot be located on it reliably, and the CDR3 follows TCRdb's listing. The chain uses TRBV5-1 and TRBJ2-2; the listed D gene, TRBD1, was not tested against the DNA. The CDR3 contains 15 residues when both ends are counted. Germline CDR1 reads SGHRS; CDR2 reads YFSETQ. CDR3 residues: CASSPHRVTFGELFF.

This chain links TRBV9 with TRBJ1-3, with TRBD1 as a possible D gene (5 bases). V lost 3 bases and J 0 bases, leaving 19 bases between the germline ends. There are 18 residues in the CDR3. The germline V gene encodes CDR1 SGDLS and CDR2 YYNGEE. Here the CDR3 DNA reads TGTGCCAGCAGCGGTTGGTGGGACCTCAAGAGCTCTGGAAACACCATATATTTT. Protein: CASSGWWDLKSSGNTIYF.

As concerns this clonotype: Given a much more abundant clone one base away, this may be a read error. The rearrangement joins TRBV24-1 to TRBJ2-1; D is possibly TRBD2 (5 bases). Per germline, CDR1 KGHDR and CDR2 SFDVKD. The CDR3 has 13 residues. CDR3 protein: CATSDPDEGEQLF. In nucleotides, the CDR3 is TGTGCCACCAGTGACCCAGATGAGGGTGAGCAGCTCTTC.

This clonotype showed up many times. The V gene is TRBV27, the J gene TRBJ1-6; the match to TRBD1 covers 8 bases. The CDR3 length is 18 residues. CDR1 is MNHEY, CDR2 SMNVEV, per germline (reference sequence). With V trimmed by 1 base and J by 6 bases, 11 bases remained unmatched. CDR3 bases: TGTGCCAGCAGTTTATTTGGACAGGGCCTAGAGCCTAATTCACCCCTCCACTTT. This sequence encodes CASSLFGQGLEPNSPLHF.

The chain employs TRBV30 and TRBJ1-5; D perhaps matches TRBD1 (6 bases). V lost 2 bases and J lost 5, with 10 bases in between. Germline assignment: CDR1 GTSNPN and CDR2 SVGIG (reference sequence). The CDR3 spans 13 residues. Here the CDR3 reads CAWSSGGYQPQHF. The CDR3 DNA sequence: TGTGCCTGGAGTTCGGGGGGCTATCAGCCCCAGCATTTT. Full variable domain (missing parts from reference TRBV30 and TRBJ1-5): SQTIHQWPATLVQPVGSPLSLECTVEGTSNPNLYWYRQAAGRGLQLLFYSVGIGQISSEVPQNLSASRPQDRQFILSSKKLLLSDSGFYLCAWSSGGYQPQHFGDGTRLSIL.

In its sample, this clonotype was seen many times. This chain links TRBV29-1 with TRBJ2-2; D call uncertain. The CDR3 totals 13 residues. Trimming took 6 bases from V and 2 from J, leaving 10 bases between them. The germline V gene has CDR1 SQVTM and CDR2 ANQGSEA. CDR3 region: CSVETANTGELFF. CDR3 DNA sequence: TGCAGCGTGGAAACTGCCAACACCGGGGAGCTGTTTTTT.

Note on this clonotype: A much larger clone is a single base away; this may be a read error. The V call is TRBV4-3, the J call TRBJ2-7; D may correspond to TRBD1 or TRBD2 (5 bases each). The CDR3 covers 14 residues. V was cut by 4 bases and J by 5 bases, with 15 bases left in between. CDR1 and CDR2 (germline): LGHNA, YSLEER. CDR3 in amino acids: CASSPSPGFDEQYF. CDR3 nucleotides: TGCGCCAGCAGCCCTAGCCCAGGGTTCGACGAGCAGTACTTC.

This chain joins TRBV11-2 and TRBJ2-7; D is undetermined. The CDR3 length is 13 residues. Germline V gene sequence: CDR1 SGHAT, CDR2 FQNNGV. Trimming removed 0 bases from V and 4 bases from J, with 7 bases in between. CDR3 loop: CASSLDTMYEQYF. CDR3 sequence (DNA): TGTGCCAGCAGCTTAGATACGATGTACGAGCAGTACTTC.

The chain uses TRBV11-2 and TRBJ2-1; 9 bases are shared with TRBD2. This CDR3 contains 18 residues. V shed 0 bases and J 3 bases; nucleotides not matched to a gene: 9. Germline V gene sequence: CDR1 SGHAT, CDR2 FQNNGV. The CDR3 loop is CASSLDGIAGDRYNEQFF. Written as DNA, the CDR3 is TGTGCCAGCAGCTTAGATGGGATAGCGGGAGATCGCTACAATGAGCAGTTCTTC.

This clonotype was recorded at least ten times. The chain links TRBV7-6 to TRBJ2-7; TRBD1 matches 7 bases. The CDR3 extends over 15 amino acids. V lost 2 bases to trimming and J lost 4 bases; unmatched junction nucleotides: 8. Germline V gives CDR1 SGHVS, CDR2 FNYEAQ. The CDR3 nucleotides are TGTGCCAGCAGCTTATTCTCCGGCAGGGGGTACGAGCAGTACTTC. Translation: CASSLFSGRGYEQYF.

This clonotype appeared many times. The rearrangement joins TRBV19 to TRBJ2-7; maybe TRBD2 (6 bases). The length of the CDR3 is 13 residues. Germline CDR1 LNHDA, CDR2 SQIVND (reference sequence). The V end was cut by 9 bases, the J end by 2 bases, with 14 bases between. This CDR3 reads CASSPGGAYEQYF. The DNA of the CDR3 is TGTGCCAGCAGCCCCGGGGGAGCCTACGAGCAGTACTTC.

The chain combines TRBV27 with TRBJ2-7; no clear D. CDR1 and CDR2 from the germline V gene are MNHEY and SMNVEV (reference sequence). This CDR3 region has 16 residues. V dropped 0 bases and J dropped 3 bases, with 15 bases sitting between them. CDR3 coding DNA: TGTGCCAGCAGTTTATCGTCCAGCTCAGAATTCTACGAGCAGTACTTC. As protein: CASSLSSSSEFYEQYF.

The table lists this clonotype with a few counts. The chain links TRBV7-3 to TRBJ1-1, with a possible D match to TRBD1 (6 bases). V was clipped by 3 bases and J by 6 bases, with 11 bases between them. Germline V gives CDR1 SGHTA, CDR2 FQGTGA. The CDR3 is 13 residues long. The CDR3 spells CASSLTGNAEAFF. DNA for the CDR3: TGTGCCAGCAGCTTGACAGGAAACGCTGAAGCTTTCTTT.

This clonotype came up a few times. The V gene is TRBV5-8, the J gene TRBJ1-1; D not certain. Germline values: CDR1 SGHTS, CDR2 YDEGEE. Trimming removed 0 bases from V and 1 base from J, with 10 bases in between. The CDR3 consists of 15 residues. CDR3 in DNA: TGTGCCAGCAGCTTGGTAGACTCCCCGAACACTGAAGCTTTCTTT. Its protein is CASSLVDSPNTEAFF.

This clonotype was observed at least ten times. The chain is built from TRBV19 and TRBJ2-7, with TRBD1 matching 10 bases. The CDR3 is made up of 14 amino acids. Looked up from germline, CDR1 is LNHDA and CDR2 is SQIVND (reference sequence). The junction had 2 bases not matched to a gene; V was cut back by 3 bases and J by 3 bases. This CDR3 is CASSIRDRGYEQYF. Here the CDR3 DNA reads TGTGCCAGTAGTATCAGGGACAGGGGCTACGAGCAGTACTTC.

This chain joins TRBV6-2 or TRBV6-3 and TRBJ2-7; a possible D gene is TRBD2 (5 bases). With 6 bases removed from V and 2 bases from J, the gap between germline ends came to 14 bases. This CDR3 has 14 residues. Germline CDR1 is MNHEY and CDR2 is SVGEGT. CDR3 in amino acids: CASSPVGLTYEQYF. The CDR3, as DNA: TGTGCCAGCAGCCCCGTTGGACTTACCTACGAGCAGTACTTC.

This clonotype was counted ten times or more. The chain joins TRBV5-6 to TRBJ2-5; maybe TRBD1 (6 bases). The CDR3 runs to 16 residues. Germline CDR1 is SGHDT and CDR2 is YYEEEE. Trimming left V 0 bases short and J 5 bases short, with 17 bases between. Here the CDR3 reads CASSLAGGRGAETQYF. The CDR3 DNA sequence: TGTGCCAGCAGCTTGGCCGGTGGCAGGGGAGCGGAGACCCAGTACTTC.

This clonotype was counted ten times or more. This rearrangement joins TRBV30 to TRBJ2-7, with 11 positions matching TRBD1. V lost 0 bases to trimming and J lost 4 bases; unmatched junction nucleotides: 5. Germline V CDR1 and CDR2: GTSNPN, SVGIG (reference sequence). The CDR3 length is 15 residues. The CDR3 DNA follows: TGTGCCTGGAGTGTTCCGGGACAGGGGGTTTACGAGCAGTACTTC. Translating it yields CAWSVPGQGVYEQYF.

Ten or more counts support this clonotype. This chain joins TRBV7-9 and TRBJ2-7; 7 bases align to TRBD1. V was clipped by 5 bases and J by 3 bases; unmatched bases: 10. Germline V gene sequence: CDR1 SEHNR, CDR2 FQNEAQ (reference sequence). The CDR3 runs to 15 residues. The chain's CDR3 is CASSPGGTGNYEQYF. CDR3 DNA sequence: TGTGCCAGCAGCCCAGGGGGTACGGGTAACTACGAGCAGTACTTC.

V is TRBV7-8 and J is TRBJ1-6; D is unresolved. This CDR3 has 15 amino acids. Trimming removed 1 base at V and 7 bases at J, with 11 bases between. In germline, CDR1 is SGHVS, CDR2 FQNEAQ. CDR3 sequence (DNA): TGTGCCAGCAGCTTAGGGTGGTCGGGCAATTCACCCCTCCACTTT. As protein: CASSLGWSGNSPLHF.

This clonotype was seen a single time. A read error may be the cause here, since a much bigger clone is one base away. The chain combines TRBV15 with TRBJ2-7; TRBD1 matches 7 bases. The CDR3 sequence is 14 residues long. Germline V gene data show CDR1 as LNHNV and CDR2 as YYDKDF (reference sequence). CDR3 DNA: TGTGCCACCAGCAGCCACAGGGGTACCTACGACCAGTACTTC. It codes for CATSSHRGTYDQYF. Supplemented by reference TRBV15 and TRBJ2-7, the full variable domain reads DAMVIQNPRYQVTQFGKPVTLSCSQTLNHNVMYWYQQKSSQAPKLLFHYYDKDFNNEADTPDNFQSRRPNTSFCFLDIRSPGLGDTAMYLCATSSHRGTYDQYFGPGTRLTVT.